The 6 T cell receptor beta chains below come from one sample, sequenced in a study of control samples from healthy donors and cancer patients. Generated by immunoSEQ multiplex PCR, the TCRdb table keeps only in-frame clones and is missing some. This table has 100,000 to 150,000 clones, 90% appearing once. The sample taken for sequencing was blood. The origin of the receptors is a man aged 18 to 29 in good health.

The genes are TRBV28 and TRBJ1-1, with 7 bases fitting TRBD1. Looked up from germline, CDR1 is MDHEN and CDR2 is SYDVKM. CDR3 length: 15 residues. J lost 5 bases, V lost 5 bases, and 11 bases had no gene match. In nucleotides, the CDR3 is TGTGCCAGCAGTACGGGACAGAATGTCTTGACTGAAGCTTTCTTT. Amino acid sequence: CASSTGQNVLTEAFF.

This clone was picked up a small number of times. V and J are TRBV12-3 or TRBV12-4 and TRBJ1-2; the D is unclear. The CDR3 loop spans 13 amino acids. V was clipped by 6 bases and J by 8 bases, with 16 bases between them. CDR3 sequence reads: CASRFSGVGGYTF. CDR3 sequence (DNA): TGTGCCAGCAGATTCAGCGGGGTGGGAGGCTACACCTTC.

The gene calls are TRBV12-3 or TRBV12-4 and TRBJ2-1; 7 positions agree with TRBD2. This CDR3 has 13 amino acids. Trimming cost V 6 bases and J 5 bases; bases outside gene matches: 4. The CDR3 region is CASSKGLNNEQFF. CDR3 DNA sequence: TGTGCCAGCAGCAAGGGACTAAACAATGAGCAGTTCTTC.

The table lists this clone with a count of one. This chain connects TRBV11-3 to TRBJ2-1, with 11 bases fitting TRBD1. V trimming: 5 bases; J trimming: 1 base; junction bases outside the gene matches: 10. CDR1 and CDR2 from the germline V gene are SGHNT and YENEEA. This CDR3 has 18 residues. The CDR3 is CASSEGTGGPRSYNEQFF. The CDR3 region has the DNA TGTGCCAGCAGCGAGGGGACAGGGGGACCAAGATCCTACAATGAGCAGTTCTTC.

The chain is built from TRBV5-1 and TRBJ2-2, with a weak D call TRBD1 (6 bases). The CDR3 runs 15 residues. The V end lost 2 bases, the J end lost 3 bases, and 11 bases lay between the germline ends. Germline V lookup: CDR1 SGHRS, CDR2 YFSETQ. CDR3 sequence (DNA): TGCGCCAGCAGCTTAAGCCAGGGGTACACCGGGGAGCTGTTTTTT. It codes for CASSLSQGYTGELFF.

The chain joins TRBV11-2 to TRBJ1-2, with 7 bases identical to TRBD1. The germline gives CDR1 SGHAT, CDR2 FQNNGV. The CDR3 has 14 residues. The V gene end was trimmed by 5 bases and the J gene end by 7 bases; junction bases not matched to a gene: 10. Here the CDR3 DNA reads TGTGCCAGCAGCCCAGACAGGGAAGTCTCTGGCTACACCTTC. Amino acid sequence: CASSPDREVSGYTF.